These 4 T cell receptor beta chains came from one sample sequenced in a study of blood T cell repertoires in COVID-19. Here immunoSEQ multiplex PCR was the method, and the copy in TCRdb shows in-frame clones only, minus some. The table lists 60,000 to 75,000 clones, 91% of them singletons. Specimen: peripheral blood. Receptor source: a middle-aged man with COVID-19, enrolled during active disease.

This clone has a single count. The V gene is TRBV19, the J gene TRBJ1-2; no reliable D call. Germline-derived CDR1 and CDR2 are LNHDA and SQIVND (reference sequence). Trimming removed 9 bases from V and 4 bases from J, with 15 bases in between. The CDR3 is made up of 13 amino acids. CDR3 region: CARSGREFYGYTF. Written as DNA, the CDR3 is TGTGCCAGATCGGGGAGAGAATTCTATGGCTACACCTTC. Drawing the rest from reference TRBV19 and TRBJ1-2, the complete variable domain is DGGITQSPKYLFRKEGQNVTLSCEQNLNHDAMYWYRQDPGQGLRLIYYSQIVNDFQKGDIAEGYSVSREKKESFPLTVTSAQKNPTAFYLCARSGREFYGYTFGSGTRLTVV.

This chain uses TRBV9 with TRBJ2-3, with D tentatively TRBD1 (6 bases). With 0 bases removed from V and 5 bases from J, the gap between germline ends came to 16 bases. Germline CDR1 and CDR2: SGDLS and YYNGEE. The CDR3 consists of 16 residues. The CDR3 loop is CASSVGLGGGVDTQYF. The CDR3 DNA follows: TGTGCCAGCAGCGTAGGCCTAGGGGGTGGGGTAGATACGCAGTATTTT. The variable domain in full, with the rest retrieved from reference TRBV9 and TRBJ2-3, is DSGVTQTPKHLITATGQRVTLRCSPRSGDLSVYWYQQSLDQGLQFLIQYYNGEERAKGNILERFSAQQFPDLHSELNLSSLELGDSALYFCASSVGLGGGVDTQYFGPGTRLTVL.

The chain carries TRBV25-1 and TRBJ2-7, with D possibly matching TRBD2 (5 bases). Looked up from germline, CDR1 is MGHDK and CDR2 is SYGVNS. V was trimmed by 3 bases and J by 3 bases, leaving 12 bases between them. The CDR3 is 14 residues long. In nucleotides, the CDR3 is TGTGCCAGCAGTGATCGGGGAAAGGGCTACGAGCAGTACTTC. Translated, it gives CASSDRGKGYEQYF.

The chain uses TRBV6-5 and TRBJ2-3, with D perhaps TRBD2 (5 bases). Per the germline V gene, CDR1 is MNHEY and CDR2 is SVGAGI. V dropped 7 bases and J dropped 10 bases, with 18 bases sitting between them. This CDR3 has 13 amino acids. The CDR3 region has the DNA TGTGCCAGCAAAAAGTTGGGAGAAACGGCGCAGTATTTT. It codes for CASKKLGETAQYF.